This paragraph reports one T cell receptor (beta chain). Its antigen is as yet unknown. This sample is drawn from a study of long-term antiretroviral therapy in people with HIV. Study results and limitations: Controls exceeded HIV repertoires in CDR3 length range.

At the survey level, the v3.0 immunoSEQ assay was run. TCRdb's table, derived via immunoSEQ multiplex PCR, lists solely in-frame clones and lacks some. The sample lists about 27,000 clones, 80% to 90% occurring once. Between the trimmed V and J ends, which lost 0 bases and 4 bases, there was a span of 12 bases. CDR3 length: 15 residues. CDR1 is SGHTA, CDR2 FQGNSA, per germline. This clonotype was obtained from a man between 35 and 55 years old with HIV. The material was unsorted PBMCs, obtained 3 years after starting antiretroviral therapy. This chain connects TRBV7-2 to TRBJ2-5; D unresolved. In nucleotides, the CDR3 is TGTGCCAGCAGCTTAGCGGCCTACACCGGAGAGACCCAGTACTTC. Translating it yields CASSLAAYTGETQYF.